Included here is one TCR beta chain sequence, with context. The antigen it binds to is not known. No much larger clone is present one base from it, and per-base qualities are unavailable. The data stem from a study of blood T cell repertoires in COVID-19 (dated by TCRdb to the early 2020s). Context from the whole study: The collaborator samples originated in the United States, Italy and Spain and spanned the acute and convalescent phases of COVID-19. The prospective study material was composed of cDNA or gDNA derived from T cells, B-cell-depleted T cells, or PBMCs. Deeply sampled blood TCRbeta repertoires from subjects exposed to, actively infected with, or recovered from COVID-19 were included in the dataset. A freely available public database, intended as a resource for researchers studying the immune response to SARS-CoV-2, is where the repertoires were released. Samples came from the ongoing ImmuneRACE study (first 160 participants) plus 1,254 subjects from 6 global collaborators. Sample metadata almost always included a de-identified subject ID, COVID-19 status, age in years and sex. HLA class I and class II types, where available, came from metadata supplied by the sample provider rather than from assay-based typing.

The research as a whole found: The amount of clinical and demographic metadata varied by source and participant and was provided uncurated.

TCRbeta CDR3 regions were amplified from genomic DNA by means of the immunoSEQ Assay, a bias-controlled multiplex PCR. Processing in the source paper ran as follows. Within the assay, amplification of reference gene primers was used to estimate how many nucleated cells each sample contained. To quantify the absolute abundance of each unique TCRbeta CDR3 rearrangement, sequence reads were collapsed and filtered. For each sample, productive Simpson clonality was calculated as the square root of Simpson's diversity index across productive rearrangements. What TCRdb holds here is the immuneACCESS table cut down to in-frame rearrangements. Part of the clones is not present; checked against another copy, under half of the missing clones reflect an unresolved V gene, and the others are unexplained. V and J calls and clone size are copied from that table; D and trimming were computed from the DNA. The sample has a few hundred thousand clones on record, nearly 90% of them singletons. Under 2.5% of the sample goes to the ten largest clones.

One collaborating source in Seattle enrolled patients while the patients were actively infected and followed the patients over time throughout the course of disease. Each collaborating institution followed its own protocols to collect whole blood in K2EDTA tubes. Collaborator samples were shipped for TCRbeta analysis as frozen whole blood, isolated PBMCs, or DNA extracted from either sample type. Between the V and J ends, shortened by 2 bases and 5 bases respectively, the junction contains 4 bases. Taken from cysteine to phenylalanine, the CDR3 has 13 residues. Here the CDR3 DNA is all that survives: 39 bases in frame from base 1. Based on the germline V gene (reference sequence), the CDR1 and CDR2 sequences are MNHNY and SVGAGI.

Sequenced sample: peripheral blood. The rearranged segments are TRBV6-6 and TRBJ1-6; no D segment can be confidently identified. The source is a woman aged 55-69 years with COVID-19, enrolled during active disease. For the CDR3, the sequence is CASSYTDNSPLHF. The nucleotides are TGTGCCAGCAGTTACACGGATAATTCACCCCTCCACTTT.